The text below deals with one TCR beta chain. The target antigen is unknown. The authors ran a second PCR of about 7 to 11 cycles using a sample-barcoded 5' primer and a J-beta primer mix. In TCRdb, the 5' RACE reads were re-called with MiXCR into one record per CDR3 protein. The top ten hold roughly 12% of the sample, which has some 1.6 million distinct CDR3 sequences, about 35% seen once. The sample comes from a study of blood T cells in healthy people across ages. The overall study: About one barcoded beta molecule per two T cells was captured by template switching.

Regarding the study as a whole: Age showed a roughly linear inverse relationship with TCR beta diversity per million T cells. Investigators viewed diversity estimates from one million T cells as underestimates, the study reported.

Germline values: CDR1 LGHDT, CDR2 YNNKEL (reference sequence). The CDR3 has 14 residues. Trimming removed 4 bases at V and 4 bases at J, with 10 bases between. The clonotype comes from a woman in her twenties or thirties in good health. The sample comprised blood. This chain uses TRBV3-1 with TRBJ2-2, with D possibly TRBD1 on 5 matching bases. The CDR3 DNA is TGTGCCAGCAGCCCGCTTAGGGGCACCGGGGAGCTGTTTTTT. Translating it yields CASSPLRGTGELFF.